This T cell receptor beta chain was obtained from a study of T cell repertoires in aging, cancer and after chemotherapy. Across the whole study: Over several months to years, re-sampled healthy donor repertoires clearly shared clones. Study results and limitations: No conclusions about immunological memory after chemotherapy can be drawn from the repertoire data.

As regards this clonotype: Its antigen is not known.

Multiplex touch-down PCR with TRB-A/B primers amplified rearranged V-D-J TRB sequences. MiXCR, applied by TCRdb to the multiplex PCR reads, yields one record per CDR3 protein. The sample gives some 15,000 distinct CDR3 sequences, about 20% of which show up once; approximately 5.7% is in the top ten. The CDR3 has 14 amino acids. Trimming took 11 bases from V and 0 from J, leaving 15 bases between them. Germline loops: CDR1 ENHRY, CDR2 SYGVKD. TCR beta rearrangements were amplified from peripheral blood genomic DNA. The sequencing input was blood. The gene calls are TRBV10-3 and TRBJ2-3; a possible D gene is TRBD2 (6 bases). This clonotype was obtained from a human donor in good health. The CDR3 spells CASKVRGSTDTQYF. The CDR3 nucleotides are TGTGCCTCCAAGGTGCGGGGTAGCACAGATACGCAGTATTTT.